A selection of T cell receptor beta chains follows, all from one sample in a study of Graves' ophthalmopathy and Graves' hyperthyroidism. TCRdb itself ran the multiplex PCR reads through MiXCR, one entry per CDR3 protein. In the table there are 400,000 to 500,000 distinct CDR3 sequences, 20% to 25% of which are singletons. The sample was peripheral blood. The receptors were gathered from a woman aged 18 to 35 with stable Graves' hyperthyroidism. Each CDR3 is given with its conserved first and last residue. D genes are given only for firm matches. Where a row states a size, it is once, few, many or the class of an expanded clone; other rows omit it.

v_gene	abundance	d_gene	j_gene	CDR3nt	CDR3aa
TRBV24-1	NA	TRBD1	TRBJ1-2	TGTGCCACCGGACAGGGCGACTATGGCTACACCTTC	CATGQGDYGYTF
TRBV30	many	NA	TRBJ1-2	TGTGCCTGGACCCTCCGCGGGAACTATGGCTACACCTTC	CAWTLRGNYGYTF
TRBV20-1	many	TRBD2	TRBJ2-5	TGCAGTGCTAGAGATCCGACTAGCGGGAGCCCAGAGACCCAGTACTTC	CSARDPTSGSPETQYF
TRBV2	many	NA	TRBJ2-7	TGTGCCAGCAATCTCTGGGACCCGGGGGTCTACGAGCAGTACTTC	CASNLWDPGVYEQYF
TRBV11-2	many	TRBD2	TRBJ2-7	TGTGCCAGCAGCGTAGGAGCGGGAGGGATCTACGAGCAGTACTTC	CASSVGAGGIYEQYF
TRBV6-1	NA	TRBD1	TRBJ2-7	TGTGCCAGCAGTGGGAATCGACAGGGAATCTCCTACGAGCAGTACTTC	CASSGNRQGISYEQYF
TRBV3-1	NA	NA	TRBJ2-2	TGTGCCAGCAGCCCCGACCTTGGACAGAACACCGGGGAGCTGTTTTTT	CASSPDLGQNTGELFF
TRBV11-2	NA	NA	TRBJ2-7	TGTGCCAGCAGCTTAGAATTTAGCCGTCACTACGAGCAGTACTTC	CASSLEFSRHYEQYF
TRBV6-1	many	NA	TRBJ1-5	TGTGCCAGCACTCAGCGGGCGGACAATCAGCCCCAGCATTTT	CASTQRADNQPQHF
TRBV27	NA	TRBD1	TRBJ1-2	TGTGCCAGCCCTTCTCAGGGGGGGCTCATCTTC	CASPSQGGLIF
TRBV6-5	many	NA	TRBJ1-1	TGTGCCAGCAGTTACAATGGCGGGAACACTGAAGCTTTCTTT	CASSYNGGNTEAFF
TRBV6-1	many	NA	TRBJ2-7	TGTGCCAGCACCAAAAATACAGGGACCTACGAGCAGTACTTC	CASTKNTGTYEQYF
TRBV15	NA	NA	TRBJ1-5	TGTGCCACCAGCAGAGCCACAGGATCGGGGACCAATCAGCCCCAGCATTTT	CATSRATGSGTNQPQHF
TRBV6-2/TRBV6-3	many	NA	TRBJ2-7	TGTGCCAGCAGCTCCGACCGGGACGCCTCCTACGAGCAGTACTTC	CASSSDRDASYEQYF
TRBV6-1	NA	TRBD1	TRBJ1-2	TGTGCCAGCAGTGGAACCGGGACAGAGATCGATGGCTACACCTTC	CASSGTGTEIDGYTF
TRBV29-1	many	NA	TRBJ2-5	TGCAGCGTCTCGGCTCCTCAAGAGACCCAGTACTTC	CSVSAPQETQYF
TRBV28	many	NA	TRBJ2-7	TGTGCCAGCAGGAGCCGAGGTGGGCACGAGCAGTACTTC	CASRSRGGHEQYF
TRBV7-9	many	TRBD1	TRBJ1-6	TGTGCCAGCAGCCCTAGCGGGACAGGCAATAATTCACCCCTCCACTTT	CASSPSGTGNNSPLHF
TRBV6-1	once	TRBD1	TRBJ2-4	TGTGCCAGCAGTGCCGGGACAGGGGAGGGAAACATTCAGTACTTC	CASSAGTGEGNIQYF
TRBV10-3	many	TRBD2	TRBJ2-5	TGTGCCATCAGCCCGAAAATGGGGGAGGGTGAGGAGACCCAGTACTTC	CAISPKMGEGEETQYF
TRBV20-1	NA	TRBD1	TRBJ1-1	TGCAGTGCTGGCGGGACAGGGACGGACACTGAAGCTTTCTTT	CSAGGTGTDTEAFF
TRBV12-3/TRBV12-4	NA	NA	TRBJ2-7	TGTGCCAGCAGTTTAAGGCCAAGGGGATTTGCCGAGCAGTACTTC	CASSLRPRGFAEQYF
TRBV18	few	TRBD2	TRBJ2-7	TGTGCCAGCTCACCACCCCTAGCGGGAGTGCTCGAGCAGTACTTC	CASSPPLAGVLEQYF
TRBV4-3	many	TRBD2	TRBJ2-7	TGCGCCAGCAGCCAAGGAGCTAGCGGGACCTACGAGCAGTACTTC	CASSQGASGTYEQYF
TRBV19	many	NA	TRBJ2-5	TGTGCCAGTAGTATAAGCCCTGGCAGTCAAGAGACCCAGTACTTC	CASSISPGSQETQYF
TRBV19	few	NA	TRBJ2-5	TGTGCCAGTAGTATTCGGGCTGGGACCCAGTACTTC	CASSIRAGTQYF
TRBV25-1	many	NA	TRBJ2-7	TGTGCCAGCAGTGATCTGGGCTCCTACGAGCAGTACTTC	CASSDLGSYEQYF
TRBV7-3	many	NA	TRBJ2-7	TGTGCCAGCAGCTTAAACCCGAGGGGCCCCTACGAGCAGTACTTC	CASSLNPRGPYEQYF
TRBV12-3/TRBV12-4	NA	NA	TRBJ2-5	TGTGCCAGCAGTTGGAGTCTGACAGAGACCCAGTACTTC	CASSWSLTETQYF
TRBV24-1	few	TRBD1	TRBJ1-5	TGTGCCACCAGTGATTTGGGGGGACAGGGGTTAAATCAGCCCCAGCATTTT	CATSDLGGQGLNQPQHF
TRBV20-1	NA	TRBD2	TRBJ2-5	TGCAGTGCTTGGACTAGCGGGAGCGGAAAGACCCAGTACTTC	CSAWTSGSGKTQYF
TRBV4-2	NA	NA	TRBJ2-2	TGTGCCAGCAGCCAAGGCATTAACACCGGGGAGCTGTTTTTT	CASSQGINTGELFF
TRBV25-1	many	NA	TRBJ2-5	TGTGCCAGCAGTCATAAATGGGCAGGACAAGAGACCCAGTACTTC	CASSHKWAGQETQYF
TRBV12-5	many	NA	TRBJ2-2	TGTGCTAGTGGTTTGGGCGTGAACACCGGGGAGCTGTTTTTT	CASGLGVNTGELFF
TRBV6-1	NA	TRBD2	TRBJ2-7	TGTGCCAGCAGTGCTAGTATAGCGGGAGGGGATGAGCAGTACTTC	CASSASIAGGDEQYF
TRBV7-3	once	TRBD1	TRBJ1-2	TGTGCCAGCAGCTCCATGGGCCCTGGGACAGGAGATTATGGCTACACCTTC	CASSSMGPGTGDYGYTF